These 16 T cell receptor beta chains originate from one sample sequenced in a study of neurological immune-mediated disorders. TCRdb analysed the 5' RACE reads with MiXCR anew, one entry per CDR3 protein. The table has 84,000 or so distinct CDR3 sequences, 4.3% seen once. Time point of the sample: longitudinal time-point 3. The sequencing input was PBMCs. The receptor source for this set is a woman aged 55-70 years with multiple sclerosis.

This clonotype has at least ten counts. V gene TRBV5-1 combines with J gene TRBJ1-5; D perhaps matches TRBD1 (6 bases). V shed 2 bases and J shed 5 bases, with 14 bases lying between them. Germline CDR1 reads SGHRS; CDR2 reads YFSETQ. The CDR3 covers 15 residues. CDR3 in DNA: TGCGCCAGCAGCTTAGCAGGGGCGGTGGATCAGCCCCAGCATTTT. It yields the protein CASSLAGAVDQPQHF. The complete variable domain, with remaining parts taken from reference TRBV5-1 and TRBJ1-5, reads KAGVTQTPRYLIKTRGQQVTLSCSPISGHRSVSWYQQTPGQGLQFLFEYFSETQRNKGNFPGRFSGRQFSNSRSEMNVSTLELGDSALYLCASSLAGAVDQPQHFGDGTRLSIL.

This clonotype showed up many times. The chain is built from TRBV20-1 and TRBJ2-5; D possibly corresponds to TRBD2 (6 bases). V dropped 7 bases and J dropped 6 bases, with 12 bases sitting between them. This CDR3 comprises 11 residues. Per the germline V gene, CDR1 is DFQATT and CDR2 is SNEGSKA (reference sequence). The CDR3: CSVGGQQTQYF. CDR3 nucleotide sequence: TGCAGTGTCGGGGGTCAGCAGACCCAGTACTTC.

This clonotype was found many times. V is TRBV28 and J is TRBJ2-3; 8 bases line up with TRBD2. Germline CDR1 is MDHEN and CDR2 is SYDVKM. The CDR3 runs to 13 residues. V dropped 10 bases and J dropped 9; count of bases not matched to a gene: 12. CDR3 coding DNA: TGTGCCACGAGTAATCGGGGGGGTTCGACGCAGTATTTT. Translating it yields CATSNRGGSTQYF. The variable domain in full, with the rest retrieved from reference TRBV28 and TRBJ2-3, is DVKVTQSSRYLVKRTGEKVFLECVQDMDHENMFWYRQDPGLGLRLIYFSYDVKMKEKGDIPEGYSVSREKKERFSLILESASTNQTSMYLCATSNRGGSTQYFGPGTRLTVL.

In its sample, this clonotype was seen many times. The chain employs TRBV20-1 and TRBJ1-1, with D perhaps matching TRBD1 (5 bases). Germline lookup yields CDR1 DFQATT and CDR2 SNEGSKA (reference sequence). V was cut by 7 bases and J by 1 base, with 7 bases left in between. This CDR3 is built from 11 residues. This chain's CDR3 is CSGGTNTEAFF. Written as DNA, the CDR3 is TGCAGTGGGGGGACGAACACTGAAGCTTTCTTT.

This clonotype was counted at least ten times. This chain connects TRBV21-1 to TRBJ2-5; the table calls TRBD2, which could not be checked here. TRBV21-1 is designated a pseudogene. CDR3 length: 15 amino acids. The CDR3 is CASDRTSGSQETQYF. Here the CDR3 DNA reads TGTGCCAGCGATAGGACTAGCGGCTCCCAAGAGACCCAGTACTTC.

This clonotype was counted at least ten times. This chain joins TRBV6-2 or TRBV6-3 and TRBJ1-1, with no clear D. Trimming pared 2 bases from V and 2 bases from J, leaving 9 bases between. The CDR3 is 14 residues long. From germline, CDR1 is MNHEY and CDR2 SVGEGT. The DNA of the CDR3 is TGTGCCAGCAGTTACCTGAACGCTAACACTGAAGCTTTCTTT. Translated: CASSYLNANTEAFF.

In its sample, this clonotype was seen many times. The chain employs TRBV6-5 and TRBJ2-2; 8 bases fit TRBD1. The CDR3 consists of 16 residues. Unmatched junction bases numbered 5, after V lost 0 bases and J lost 5 bases. From germline, CDR1 is MNHEY and CDR2 SVGAGI. The CDR3 DNA reads TGTGCCAGCAGTTACTCGGACAGGGCGAGGACCGGGGAGCTGTTTTTT. This translates into CASSYSDRARTGELFF.

This clonotype was seen many times. The CDR3 protein is CSVHRTVNQPTNEQFF. In nucleotides, the CDR3 is TGCAGCGTCCACAGGACCGTGAACCAACCAACGAATGAGCAGTTCTTC. V gene TRBV29-1 combines with J gene TRBJ2-1; TRBD1 might be the D (5 bases). The V gene lost 6 bases and the J gene lost 7 bases, with 25 bases spanning the gap. The CDR3 length is 16 residues. The germline gives CDR1 SQVTM, CDR2 ANQGSEA.

To note about this clonotype: A single base separates this from a much larger clone, so it may be a read error. This chain uses TRBV5-1 with TRBJ2-2; D is unclear. The V and J ends lost 0 bases and 1 base respectively, with 16 bases between them. This CDR3 is built from 18 residues. Germline V CDR1 and CDR2: SGHRS, YFSETQ. In DNA form, the CDR3 reads TGCGCCAGCAGCTTGGCCTTTCTAGGTAAAGGGAACACCGGGGAGCTGTTTTTT. It is translated as CASSLAFLGKGNTGELFF.

In its sample, this clonotype was seen many times. V gene TRBV6-1 combines with J gene TRBJ2-7, with TRBD1 identical over 7 bases. Trimming cost V 5 bases and J 0 bases; bases outside gene matches: 7. This CDR3 spans 15 amino acids. CDR1 and CDR2 (germline): MNHNS, SASEGT. This chain's CDR3 is CASSSIQGSSYEQYF. The CDR3 DNA reads TGTGCCAGCAGTTCTATACAGGGGAGCTCCTACGAGCAGTACTTC.

In its sample, this clonotype was seen many times. The chain couples TRBV6-1 to TRBJ1-2; 9 bases line up with TRBD1. Germline values: CDR1 MNHNS, CDR2 SASEGT. CDR3 length: 16 residues. V was clipped by 0 bases and J by 4 bases; unmatched bases: 6. In DNA, the CDR3 is TGTGCCAGCAGTGAAGCTGCGACAGGGGGAATCTATGGCTACACCTTC. Encoded protein: CASSEAATGGIYGYTF.

This clonotype was observed at least ten times. V gene TRBV20-1 combines with J gene TRBJ1-5, with D perhaps matching TRBD1 (5 bases). The CDR3 has 15 amino acids. Deletions cut 2 bases from V and 5 bases from J, with 16 bases between. The germline CDR1 and CDR2 sequences are DFQATT and SNEGSKA (reference sequence). The CDR3 DNA reads TGCAGTGCTAGACCGGTCGATGGAGGGGATCAGCCCCAGCATTTT. This gives the protein CSARPVDGGDQPQHF.

There are many counts of this clonotype. This chain uses TRBV6-2 or TRBV6-3 with TRBJ2-3; 10 positions agree with TRBD2. The V gene's germline CDR1 is MNHEY and CDR2 SVGEGT. Germline trimming cut 0 bases from V and 10 bases from J; bases unmatched to any gene: 4. CDR3 size: 14 residues. The CDR3 DNA sequence: TGTGCCAGCAGTTACTCGGAGCGGGGGGGCTCGCAGTATTTT. Its translation: CASSYSERGGSQYF.

There are many counts of this clonotype. This rearrangement joins TRBV9 to TRBJ1-6; 11 positions agree with TRBD1. CDR1 and CDR2 from the germline V gene are SGDLS and YYNGEE. Trimming cost V 2 bases and J 8 bases; bases outside gene matches: 3. The CDR3 contains 15 residues. The CDR3 DNA is TGTGCCAGCAGCGTCGGGGACAGGGGGTATTCACCCCTCCACTTT. Its translation: CASSVGDRGYSPLHF.

This clonotype appeared a few times. J is TRBJ1-1 and V is TRBV6-2 or TRBV6-3; a possible D gene is TRBD1 (5 bases). CDR3 size: 13 residues. Germline-derived CDR1 and CDR2 are MNHEY and SVGEGT. V was cut by 6 bases and J by 5 bases, with 13 bases left in between. CDR3 protein: CASSLKDKTEAFF. CDR3 DNA sequence: TGTGCCAGCAGCCTTAAGGACAAGACTGAAGCTTTCTTT.

In this sample, this clonotype turned up many times. The genes are TRBV21-1 and TRBJ2-5; whether TRBD1, the table's D call, matches the DNA was not checked. TRBV21-1 is described as a pseudogene. The CDR3 totals 16 residues. This chain's CDR3 is CASSKGQGGYQETQYF. DNA for the CDR3: TGTGCCAGCAGCAAAGGTCAGGGGGGATATCAGGAGACCCAGTACTTC.